This T cell receptor beta chain was sequenced in a study of T cells after yellow fever vaccination. This clonotype appeared a few times. As yet, its antigen is unknown. Conversion of TCR transcripts into cDNA relied on 5'RACE template switching, which added a universal primer site and UMIs. TCRdb reprocessed the 5' RACE reads with MiXCR, giving one entry per CDR3 protein. The sample shows 250,000 to 400,000 distinct CDR3 sequences, about 4% of them seen only once. Study observations and caveats: A small share of clonotypes appeared in both CD4 and CD8 compartments. Abundant bulk-population clonotypes could contaminate the FACS-sorted repertoires. In post-booster samples, most primary-vaccination clones reappeared (about 97% CD4, over 70% CD8).

Germline CDR1 SGHAT, CDR2 FQNNGV. The V and J ends lost 5 bases and 3 bases, in that order; junction bases with no gene match: 3. There are 14 residues in the CDR3. J is TRBJ2-7 and V is TRBV11-2, with 11 bases lining up with TRBD2. Material: PBMCs, obtained 5 days after the yellow fever booster vaccination. The TCR was taken from a man aged 18 to 29 who received the YFV17D yellow fever vaccine. In DNA form, the CDR3 reads TGTGCCAGCAGCGTGACTAGCGGGGACTACGAGCAGTACTTC. Encoded protein: CASSVTSGDYEQYF.